This T cell receptor beta chain appears in the sequencing data of a study of CD8+ T cells in alopecia areata. Study information: The drug, oral tofacitinib, was given to treated patients at 5 to 10 mg twice daily.

In each case, RNA was isolated and then reverse transcribed into cDNA as the sequencing template. The assay was immunoSEQ multiplex PCR, and TCRdb's table has in-frame clones only and misses some. The sample has some 80,000 clones, approximately 66% seen once. For this clone: Its antigen is not known. An end of the junction differs from the germline gene, which may be a read error.

Study-level findings and limits: Scalp clonality and expanded CD8+ clones among the top 100 showed significant decreases with tofacitinib. Patients shared TCRs less clearly than mice did, possibly for HLA-related reasons.

The CDR3 extends over 15 amino acids. The germline gives CDR1 SGHVS, CDR2 FQNEAQ. The treatment is: oral pan-JAK inhibitor, 5-10 mg twice daily. It was from alopecia areata patients that lesional scalp punch biopsies and peripheral blood were collected. This receptor was obtained from a human donor with alopecia areata. The input for sequencing was CD8+ T cells sorted from blood, taken at week 24, from a patient treated with tofacitinib. This rearrangement joins TRBV7-8 to TRBJ2-7; D call uncertain. CDR3 region: CASSPWTAGAYEQYF. Written as DNA, the CDR3 is TGCGCCAGCAGCCCCTGGACGGCTGGGGCCTACGAGCAGTACTTC. Filled out from reference TRBV7-8 and TRBJ2-7, the complete variable domain reads GAGVSQSPRYKVAKRGQDVALRCDPISGHVSLFWYQQALGQGPEFLTYFQNEAQLDKSGLPSDRFFAERPEGSVSTLKIQRTQQEDSAVYLCASSPWTAGAYEQYFGPGTRLTVT.